These 23 T cell receptor beta chains were all obtained from the same sample, sequenced in a study of CD4 T cells in relation to SARS-CoV-2 and coronaviruses. The table came from immunoSEQ multiplex PCR; TCRdb's copy has only in-frame clones and leaves some out. The sample contains about 26,000 clones, 60% to 80% of which appear only once. Before the COVID-19 pandemic, during about 2011-2019, CD4+ T cells were taken from unexposed donors. Isolation of CD4+ T cells took place after approximately eleven days in culture. Their specific antigens are unknown. The material sequenced was CD4+ T cells from PBMCs, cultured in vitro. The source is a human donor in good health.

This chain uses TRBV21-1 with TRBJ2-4; no check of the table's D call, TRBD2, against the DNA was made. TRBV21-1 is described as a pseudogene. The CDR3 contains 17 residues. The CDR3 DNA reads as TGTGCCAGCAGCAAAAATCTAGCGGGAGGGCCGAAAAACATTCAGTACTTC. This sequence encodes CASSKNLAGGPKNIQYF.

The chain combines TRBV12-3 or TRBV12-4 with TRBJ2-1; 7 bases match TRBD2. The CDR3 consists of 13 residues. V dropped 5 bases and J dropped 15; count of bases not matched to a gene: 13. The CDR3 sequence: CASSTGLPYDRFF. The DNA for the CDR3 is TGTGCCAGCAGTACGGGACTACCCTACGATCGGTTCTTC.

With respect to this clone: An end of the junction differs from the germline gene, which may be a read error. The V and J genes are TRBV7-2 and TRBJ2-5; 10 bases agree with TRBD2. The CDR3 sequence is 13 residues long. Germline CDR1 reads SGHTA; CDR2 reads FQGNSA. CDR3 DNA: TGTGCCAGCAGCCGCCTCGCTAGCGGGGGCCAACACTTC. This codes for CASSRLASGGQHF.

In this sample, this clone turned up a few times. The V call is TRBV3-1 (or the pseudogene TRBV3-2), the J call TRBJ2-2; TRBD1 aligns across 9 bases. V lost 4 bases to trimming and J lost 6 bases; unmatched junction nucleotides: 9. The CDR3 is 16 residues long. Germline lookup yields CDR1 LGHDT and CDR2 YNNKEL (reference sequence). Written as DNA, the CDR3 is TGTGCCAGCAGCCGACGTCCCGGGACAGGGTCCGGGGAGCTGTTTTTT. Amino acids: CASSRRPGTGSGELFF.

This clone was seen more than once but under ten times. The chain recombines TRBV7-3 with TRBJ2-3, with D tentatively TRBD1 or TRBD2 (6 bases each). With 7 bases removed from V and 1 base from J, the gap between germline ends came to 12 bases. This CDR3 has 14 residues. Germline V CDR1 and CDR2: SGHTA, FQGTGA. The CDR3 sequence is CASTKGGGTDTQYF. CDR3 in DNA: TGTGCCAGCACGAAGGGGGGCGGCACAGATACGCAGTATTTT.

The J gene is TRBJ1-4, the V gene TRBV3-1 (or the pseudogene TRBV3-2); D is uncertain. CDR1 LGHDT and CDR2 YNNKEL come from the germline V gene (reference sequence). The CDR3 totals 20 residues. V was cut by 7 bases and J by 0 bases, with 27 bases left in between. CDR3 residues: CASTRSGFEAAETTNEKLFF. CDR3 DNA: TGTGCCAGCACCCGGTCCGGCTTCGAAGCGGCGGAAACAACTAATGAAAAACTGTTTTTT.

The CDR3 nucleotides are TGTGCCTGGAGCCGCCCCTATGGCTACACCTTC. Translated, it gives CAWSRPYGYTF. V and J are TRBV30 and TRBJ1-2; D ambiguous. CDR3 length equals 11 residues. Trimming shortened V by 3 bases and J by 4 bases, and 6 bases separated the two germline ends. Germline V gene data show CDR1 as GTSNPN and CDR2 as SVGIG (reference sequence).

The V call is TRBV5-1, the J call TRBJ1-4, with no clear D. The germline CDR1 and CDR2 sequences are SGHRS and YFSETQ. The ends were cut back, 0 bases at V and 7 bases at J, with 4 bases in the middle. The CDR3 extends over 12 amino acids. CDR3 amino acids: CASSLVGEKLFF. In DNA form, the CDR3 reads TGCGCCAGCAGCTTGGTAGGTGAAAAACTGTTTTTT. The entire variable domain, with the rest obtained from reference TRBV5-1 and TRBJ1-4, is as follows: KAGVTQTPRYLIKTRGQQVTLSCSPISGHRSVSWYQQTPGQGLQFLFEYFSETQRNKGNFPGRFSGRQFSNSRSEMNVSTLELGDSALYLCASSLVGEKLFFGSGTQLSVL.

This clone was detected only once. The chain combines TRBV5-1 with TRBJ2-7; D gene uncertain. Germline V gene sequence: CDR1 SGHRS, CDR2 YFSETQ. Trimming took 5 bases from V and 5 from J, leaving 14 bases between them. The CDR3 is 13 residues long. Here the CDR3 reads CASSSGSKNEQYF. In DNA, the CDR3 is TGCGCCAGCAGTTCCGGGTCGAAGAACGAGCAGTACTTC. Variable domain in full (rest from reference TRBV5-1 and TRBJ2-7): KAGVTQTPRYLIKTRGQQVTLSCSPISGHRSVSWYQQTPGQGLQFLFEYFSETQRNKGNFPGRFSGRQFSNSRSEMNVSTLELGDSALYLCASSSGSKNEQYFGPGTRLTVT.

The rearrangement uses TRBV7-2 and TRBJ2-7; possible D gene TRBD2, 5 bases. V lost 2 bases and J lost 5, with 13 bases in between. The CDR3 is 14 residues long. Germline values: CDR1 SGHTA, CDR2 FQGNSA. The CDR3 DNA is TGTGCCAGCAGCTTAATCCGGGGAGTCCACGAGCAGTACTTC. This translates into CASSLIRGVHEQYF.

The chain is built from TRBV13 and TRBJ1-2; 7 nucleotides match TRBD1. The V gene's germline CDR1 is PRHDT and CDR2 FYEKMQ (reference sequence). The CDR3 runs 18 residues. The trim removed 2 bases at V and 0 bases at J, leaving 12 bases unmatched. CDR3 DNA: TGTGCCAGCAGCTTAAGGGGAGACAGGGTGTTCACTAACTATGGCTACACCTTC. Translation gives CASSLRGDRVFTNYGYTF.

This chain uses TRBV6-5 with TRBJ2-2, with D possibly matching TRBD1 (7 bases). V shed 7 bases and J shed 6 bases, with 18 bases lying between them. CDR3 length: 15 residues. The V gene's germline CDR1 is MNHEY and CDR2 SVGAGI. The CDR3 coding sequence is TGTGCCAGCACCTTGGGTGGAGGGGGCCCCGGGGAGCTGTTTTTT. Its translation: CASTLGGGGPGELFF.

This clone was recorded once. The genes are TRBV6-2 or TRBV6-3 and TRBJ2-1; TRBD1 is a possible D gene (5 bases). CDR3 length equals 15 residues. The V gene lost 2 bases and the J gene lost 5 bases, with 13 bases spanning the gap. Per germline, CDR1 MNHEY and CDR2 SVGEGT. The CDR3 spells CASSYARVGHNEQFF. The DNA of the CDR3 is TGTGCCAGCAGTTACGCGCGCGTGGGGCACAATGAGCAGTTCTTC.

The chain couples TRBV3-1 (or the pseudogene TRBV3-2) to TRBJ2-7; 8 nucleotides line up with TRBD1. Per germline, CDR1 LGHDT and CDR2 YNNKEL (reference sequence). Trimming took 4 bases from V and 2 from J; bases not matched to a gene: 7. The CDR3 has 15 amino acids. As DNA, the CDR3 is TGTGCCAGCAGCCCAAAGGACAGGGACGCCTACGAGCAGTACTTC. Its translation: CASSPKDRDAYEQYF.

This rearrangement joins TRBV7-2 to TRBJ2-3, with D hard to call. CDR3 length: 16 amino acids. Germline V gene data show CDR1 as SGHTA and CDR2 as FQGNSA. V dropped 0 bases and J dropped 0 bases, with 10 bases sitting between them. The CDR3, as DNA: TGTGCCAGCAGCTTAGCCAGCGAACATAGCACAGATACGCAGTATTTT. Translating it yields CASSLASEHSTDTQYF.

The rearrangement joins TRBV19 to TRBJ1-1; D may be TRBD1 (6 bases). The V gene's germline CDR1 is LNHDA and CDR2 SQIVND (reference sequence). This CDR3 region has 15 residues. V lost 7 bases and J lost 0, with 15 bases in between. This chain's CDR3 is CASTPQGTMNTEAFF. The CDR3 DNA reads TGTGCCAGTACTCCCCAGGGGACAATGAACACTGAAGCTTTCTTT.

The CDR3 sequence is CASSEGGRGNSPLHF. The CDR3 DNA sequence: TGTGCCAGCAGTGAAGGAGGGAGGGGTAATTCACCCCTCCACTTT. The chain has TRBV2 and TRBJ1-6, with D possibly TRBD1 on 5 matching bases. V was cut by 1 base and J by 6 bases, with 10 bases left in between. Germline V gives CDR1 SNHLY, CDR2 FYNNEI. There are 15 residues in the CDR3.

This clone was counted between two and nine times. The chain carries TRBV5-5 and TRBJ2-6, with TRBD1 as a possible D gene (5 bases). The ends were cut back, 4 bases at V and 0 bases at J, with 17 bases in the middle. This CDR3 spans 18 amino acids. Germline CDR1 is SGHKS and CDR2 is YYEKEE (reference sequence). The CDR3 DNA sequence: TGTGCCAGCAGCGATCGCCAGGGAAGGAGCTCTGGGGCCAACGTCCTGACTTTC. It specifies CASSDRQGRSSGANVLTF.

The rearrangement uses TRBV5-4 and TRBJ2-7; D might be TRBD2 (6 bases). This CDR3 region has 14 residues. Germline lookup yields CDR1 SGHNT and CDR2 YYREEE (reference sequence). V gave up 4 bases and J gave up 1 base, with 12 bases separating them. CDR3 in DNA: TGTGCCAGCAGCCGGGGGACGGGGTCCTACGAGCAGTACTTC. Translated, it gives CASSRGTGSYEQYF.

The chain employs TRBV5-6 and TRBJ2-7; 10 nucleotides align to TRBD2. V lost 5 bases and J lost 2; bases outside the gene matches: 4. Germline V gene sequence: CDR1 SGHDT, CDR2 YYEEEE. The CDR3 consists of 14 residues. The CDR3 region is CASRKRGGPYEQYF. CDR3 bases: TGTGCCAGCAGGAAGCGGGGGGGCCCCTACGAGCAGTACTTC.

The chain is built from TRBV9 and TRBJ2-1; possibly TRBD2 for D (5 bases). This CDR3 has 14 residues. Germline V gene data show CDR1 as SGDLS and CDR2 as YYNGEE. The ends were cut back, 0 bases at V and 7 bases at J, with 11 bases in the middle. As DNA, the CDR3 is TGTGCCAGCAGCGTAGGTTTAGCGCGGAATGAGCAGTTCTTC. Its protein is CASSVGLARNEQFF.

The chain has TRBV9 and TRBJ2-7, with D hard to call. Germline V gene sequence: CDR1 SGDLS, CDR2 YYNGEE. The CDR3 has 15 residues. Trimming took off 0 bases at V and 0 bases at J, with 10 bases between the two ends. The CDR3 protein is CASSVGPGSSYEQYF. Here the CDR3 DNA reads TGTGCCAGCAGCGTAGGTCCAGGAAGCTCCTACGAGCAGTACTTC.

V usage is TRBV7-2 and J usage is TRBJ2-7, with 9 positions matching TRBD1. V trimming: 6 bases; J trimming: 7 bases; junction bases outside the gene matches: 7. The CDR3 covers 13 residues. Germline CDR1 is SGHTA and CDR2 is FQGNSA. CDR3 region: CASSSGQGREQYF. CDR3 coding DNA: TGTGCCAGCAGTTCGGGACAGGGCCGAGAGCAGTACTTC.